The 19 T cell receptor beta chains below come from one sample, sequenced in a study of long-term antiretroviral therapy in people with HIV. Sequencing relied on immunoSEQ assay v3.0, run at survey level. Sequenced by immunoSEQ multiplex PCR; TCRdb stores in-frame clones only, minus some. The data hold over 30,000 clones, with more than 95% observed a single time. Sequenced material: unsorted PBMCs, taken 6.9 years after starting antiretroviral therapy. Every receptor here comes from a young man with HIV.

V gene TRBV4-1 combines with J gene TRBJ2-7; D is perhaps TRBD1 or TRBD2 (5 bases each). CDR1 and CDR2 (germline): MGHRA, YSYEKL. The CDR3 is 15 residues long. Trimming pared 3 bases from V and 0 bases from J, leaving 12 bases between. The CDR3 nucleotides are TGCGCCAGCAGCCATCCGGGACGGGGCTCCTACGAGCAGTACTTC. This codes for CASSHPGRGSYEQYF.

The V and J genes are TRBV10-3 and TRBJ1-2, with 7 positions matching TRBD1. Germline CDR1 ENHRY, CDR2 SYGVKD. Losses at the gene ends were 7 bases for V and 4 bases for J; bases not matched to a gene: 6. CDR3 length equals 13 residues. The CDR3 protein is CAITDRVGYGYTF. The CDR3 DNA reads TGTGCCATCACCGACAGGGTGGGCTATGGCTACACCTTC.

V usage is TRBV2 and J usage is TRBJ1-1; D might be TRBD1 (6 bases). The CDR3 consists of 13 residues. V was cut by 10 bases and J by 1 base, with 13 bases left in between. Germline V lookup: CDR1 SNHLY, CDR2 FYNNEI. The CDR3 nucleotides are TGTGCCATTCCTGGGGACACGAACACTGAAGCTTTCTTT. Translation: CAIPGDTNTEAFF.

The CDR3 reads CASRWTGNYGYTF. The CDR3 DNA sequence: TGTGCCAGTAGGTGGACAGGGAACTATGGCTACACCTTC. This chain uses TRBV19 with TRBJ1-2; 8 positions match TRBD1. CDR3 length: 13 amino acids. Trimming at V came to 6 bases and at J to 2 bases, leaving 2 bases not matched to a gene. The germline gives CDR1 LNHDA, CDR2 SQIVND (reference sequence).

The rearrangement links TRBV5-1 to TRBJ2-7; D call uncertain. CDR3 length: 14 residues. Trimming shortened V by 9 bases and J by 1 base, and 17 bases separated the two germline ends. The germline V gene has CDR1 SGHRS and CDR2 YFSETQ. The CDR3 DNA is TGCGCCACCTCTGGCGGAGCTCCTTCCTACGAGCAGTACTTC. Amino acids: CATSGGAPSYEQYF.

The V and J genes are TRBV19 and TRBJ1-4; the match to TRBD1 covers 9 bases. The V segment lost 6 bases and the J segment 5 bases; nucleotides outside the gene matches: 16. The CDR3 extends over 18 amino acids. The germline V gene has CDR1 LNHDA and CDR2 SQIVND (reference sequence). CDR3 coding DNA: TGTGCCAGTAGCAGCCAATCGGGACAGGGAAAGCGGAATGAAAAACTGTTTTTT. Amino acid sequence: CASSSQSGQGKRNEKLFF.

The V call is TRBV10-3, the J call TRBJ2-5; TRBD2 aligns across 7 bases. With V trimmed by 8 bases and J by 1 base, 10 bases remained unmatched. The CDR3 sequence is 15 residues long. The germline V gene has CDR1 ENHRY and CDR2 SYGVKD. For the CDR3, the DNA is TGTGCCATCCGGGGGGACGGAGGCCCCCAAGAGACCCAGTACTTC. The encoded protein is CAIRGDGGPQETQYF.

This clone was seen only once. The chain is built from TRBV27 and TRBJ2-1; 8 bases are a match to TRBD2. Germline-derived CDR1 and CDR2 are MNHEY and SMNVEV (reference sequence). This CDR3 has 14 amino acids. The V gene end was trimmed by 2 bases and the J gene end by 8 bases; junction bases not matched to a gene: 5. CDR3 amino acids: CASSLSGSLDEQFF. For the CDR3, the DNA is TGTGCCAGCAGTTTAAGCGGGAGCTTGGATGAGCAGTTCTTC.

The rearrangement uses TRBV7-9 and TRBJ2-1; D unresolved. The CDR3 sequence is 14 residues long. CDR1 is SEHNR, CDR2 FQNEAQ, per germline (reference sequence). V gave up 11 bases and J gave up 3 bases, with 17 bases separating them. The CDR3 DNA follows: TGTGCCTGCACCGATCCGGTAGACTACAATGAGCAGTTCTTC. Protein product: CACTDPVDYNEQFF.

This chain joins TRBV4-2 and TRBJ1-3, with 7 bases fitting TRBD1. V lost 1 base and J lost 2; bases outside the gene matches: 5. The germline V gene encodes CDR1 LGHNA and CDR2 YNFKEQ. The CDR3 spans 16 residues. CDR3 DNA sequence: TGTGCCAGCAGCCAAGGAAACAGGGGCACTGGAAACACCATATATTTT. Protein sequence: CASSQGNRGTGNTIYF.

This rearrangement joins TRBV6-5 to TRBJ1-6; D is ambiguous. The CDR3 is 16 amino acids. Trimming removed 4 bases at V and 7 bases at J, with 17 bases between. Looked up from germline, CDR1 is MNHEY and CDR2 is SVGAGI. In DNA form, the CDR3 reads TGTGCCAGCAGTTCGAAAGGCCGGTTGGAGAATTCACCCCTCCACTTT. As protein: CASSSKGRLENSPLHF.

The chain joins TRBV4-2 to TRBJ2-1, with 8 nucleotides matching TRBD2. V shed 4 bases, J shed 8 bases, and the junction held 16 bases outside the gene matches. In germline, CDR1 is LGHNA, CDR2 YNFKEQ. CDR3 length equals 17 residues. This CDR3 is CASSPSGSTGGVHEQFF. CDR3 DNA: TGTGCCAGCAGCCCAAGCGGTTCTACGGGAGGGGTCCATGAGCAGTTCTTC.

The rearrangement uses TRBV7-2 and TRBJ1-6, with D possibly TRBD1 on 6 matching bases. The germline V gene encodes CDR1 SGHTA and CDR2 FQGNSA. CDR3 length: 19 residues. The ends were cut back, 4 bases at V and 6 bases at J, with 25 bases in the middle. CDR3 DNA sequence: TGTGCCAGCAGCTCCGGCCCGGGGGCTTTACTGGGCGGTAATTCACCCCTCCACTTT. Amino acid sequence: CASSSGPGALLGGNSPLHF. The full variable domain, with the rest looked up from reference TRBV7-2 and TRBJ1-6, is GAGVSQSPSNKVTEKGKDVELRCDPISGHTALYWYRQSLGQGLEFLIYFQGNSAPDKSGLPSDRFSAERTGGSVSTLTIQRTQQEDSAVYLCASSSGPGALLGGNSPLHFGNGTRLTVT.

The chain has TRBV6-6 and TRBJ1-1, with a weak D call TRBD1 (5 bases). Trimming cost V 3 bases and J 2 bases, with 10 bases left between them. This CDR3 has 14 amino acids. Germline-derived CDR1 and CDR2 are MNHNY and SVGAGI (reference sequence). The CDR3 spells CASSYPDSNTEAFF. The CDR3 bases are TGTGCCAGCAGTTATCCTGACAGTAACACTGAAGCTTTCTTT.

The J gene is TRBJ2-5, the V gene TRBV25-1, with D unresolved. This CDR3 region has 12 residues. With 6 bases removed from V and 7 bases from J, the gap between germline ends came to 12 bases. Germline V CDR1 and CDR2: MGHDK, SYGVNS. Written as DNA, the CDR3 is TGTGCCAGCAGAGGACCCCATCGGACCCAGTACTTC. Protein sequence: CASRGPHRTQYF.

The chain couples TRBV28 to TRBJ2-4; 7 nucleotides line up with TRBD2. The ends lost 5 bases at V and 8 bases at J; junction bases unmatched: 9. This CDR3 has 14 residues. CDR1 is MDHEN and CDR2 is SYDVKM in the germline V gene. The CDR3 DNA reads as TGTGCCAGCAGTGTCAGCGGGACCGGAGACATTCAGTACTTC. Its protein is CASSVSGTGDIQYF.

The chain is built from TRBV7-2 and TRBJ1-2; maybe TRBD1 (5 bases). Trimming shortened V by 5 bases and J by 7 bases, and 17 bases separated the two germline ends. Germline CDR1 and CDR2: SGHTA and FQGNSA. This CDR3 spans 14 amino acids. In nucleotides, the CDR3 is TGTGCCAGCAGCCCGGGGGGAGGGAGCTTTGGCTACACCTTC. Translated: CASSPGGGSFGYTF.

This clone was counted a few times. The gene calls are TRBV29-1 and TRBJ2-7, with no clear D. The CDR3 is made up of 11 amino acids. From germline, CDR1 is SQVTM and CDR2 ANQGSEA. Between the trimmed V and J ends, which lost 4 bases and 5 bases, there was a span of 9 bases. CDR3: CSVAIGHEQYF. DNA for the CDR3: TGCAGCGTTGCGATCGGGCACGAGCAGTACTTC.

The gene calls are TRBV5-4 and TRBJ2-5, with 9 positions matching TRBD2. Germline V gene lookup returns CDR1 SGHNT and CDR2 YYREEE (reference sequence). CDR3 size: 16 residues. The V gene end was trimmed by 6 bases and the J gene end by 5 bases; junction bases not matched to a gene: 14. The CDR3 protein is CASTLGSGGQGETQYF. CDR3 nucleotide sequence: TGTGCCAGCACACTTGGTAGCGGGGGCCAGGGGGAGACCCAGTACTTC.